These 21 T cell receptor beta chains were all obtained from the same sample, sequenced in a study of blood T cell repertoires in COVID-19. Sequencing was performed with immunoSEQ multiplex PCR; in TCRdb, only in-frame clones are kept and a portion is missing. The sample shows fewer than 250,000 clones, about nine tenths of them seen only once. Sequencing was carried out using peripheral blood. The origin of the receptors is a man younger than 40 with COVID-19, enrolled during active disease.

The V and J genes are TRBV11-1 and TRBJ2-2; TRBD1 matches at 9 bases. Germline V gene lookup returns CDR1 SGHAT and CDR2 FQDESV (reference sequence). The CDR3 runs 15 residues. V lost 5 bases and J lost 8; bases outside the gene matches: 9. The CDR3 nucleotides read TGTGCCAGCAGCCCCCCGGGACAGGGTGTGGGGGAGCTGTTTTTT. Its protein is CASSPPGQGVGELFF. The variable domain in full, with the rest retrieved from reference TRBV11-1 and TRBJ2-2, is EAEVAQSPRYKITEKSQAVAFWCDPISGHATLYWYRQILGQGPELLVQFQDESVVDDSQLPKDRFSAERLKGVDSTLKIQPAELGDSAMYLCASSPPGQGVGELFFGEGSRLTVL.

The CDR3: CASSHAGGRSDTQYF. The CDR3 nucleotides are TGTGCCAGCAGCCACGCAGGGGGGAGGAGTGATACGCAGTATTTT. The chain links TRBV21-1 to TRBJ2-3; the DNA was not used to check the table's D call, TRBD1. TRBV21-1 is a listed pseudogene. The CDR3 totals 15 residues.

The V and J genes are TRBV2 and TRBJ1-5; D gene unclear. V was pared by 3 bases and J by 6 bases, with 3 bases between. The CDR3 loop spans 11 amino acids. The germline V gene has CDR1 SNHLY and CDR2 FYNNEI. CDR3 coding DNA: TGTGCCAGCAGTGATAGTCAGCCCCAGCATTTT. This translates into CASSDSQPQHF.

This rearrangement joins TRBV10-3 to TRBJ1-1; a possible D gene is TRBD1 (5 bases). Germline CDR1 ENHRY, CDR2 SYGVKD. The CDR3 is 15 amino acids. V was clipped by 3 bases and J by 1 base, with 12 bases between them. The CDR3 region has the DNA TGTGCCATCAGTGAATGGGGAGGGGCGAACACTGAAGCTTTCTTT. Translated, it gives CAISEWGGANTEAFF.

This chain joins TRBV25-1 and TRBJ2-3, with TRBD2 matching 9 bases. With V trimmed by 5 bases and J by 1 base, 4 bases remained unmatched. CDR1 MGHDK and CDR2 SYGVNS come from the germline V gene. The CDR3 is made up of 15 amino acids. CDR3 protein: CASSQRGAGTDTQYF. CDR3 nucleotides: TGTGCCAGCAGTCAGCGGGGGGCCGGCACAGATACGCAGTATTTT.

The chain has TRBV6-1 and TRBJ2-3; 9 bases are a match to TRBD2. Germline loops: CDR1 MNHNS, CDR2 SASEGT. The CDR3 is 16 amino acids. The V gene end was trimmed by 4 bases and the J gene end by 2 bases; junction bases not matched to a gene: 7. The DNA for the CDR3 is TGTGCCAGCAGTGCCGGGACTAGCCGTGACACAGATACGCAGTATTTT. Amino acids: CASSAGTSRDTDTQYF.

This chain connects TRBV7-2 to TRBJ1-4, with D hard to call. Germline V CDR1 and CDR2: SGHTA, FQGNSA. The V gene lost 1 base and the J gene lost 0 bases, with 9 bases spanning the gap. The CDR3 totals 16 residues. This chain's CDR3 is CASSLVYIATNEKLFF. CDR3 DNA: TGTGCCAGCAGCTTAGTTTATATAGCAACTAATGAAAAACTGTTTTTT.

This CDR3 is CASSQTGIGGYTF. CDR3 sequence (DNA): TGTGCCAGCAGCCAGACAGGCATTGGAGGCTACACCTTC. The chain has TRBV3-1 (or the pseudogene TRBV3-2) and TRBJ1-2, with D perhaps matching TRBD1 (6 bases). V shed 3 bases and J shed 8 bases, with 13 bases lying between them. The CDR3 consists of 13 residues. CDR1 is LGHDT, CDR2 YNNKEL, per germline (reference sequence).

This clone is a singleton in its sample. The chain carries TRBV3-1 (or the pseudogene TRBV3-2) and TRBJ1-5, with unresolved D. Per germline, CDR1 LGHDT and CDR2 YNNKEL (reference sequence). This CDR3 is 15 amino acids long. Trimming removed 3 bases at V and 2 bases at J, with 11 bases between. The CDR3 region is CASSQGVSGNQPQHF. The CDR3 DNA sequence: TGTGCCAGCAGCCAGGGCGTGTCAGGCAATCAGCCCCAGCATTTT.

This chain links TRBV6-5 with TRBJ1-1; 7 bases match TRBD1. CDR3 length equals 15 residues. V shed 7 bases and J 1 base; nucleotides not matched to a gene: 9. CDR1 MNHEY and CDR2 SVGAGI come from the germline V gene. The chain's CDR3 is CASTQGEITNTEAFF. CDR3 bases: TGTGCCAGCACTCAGGGGGAAATTACGAACACTGAAGCTTTCTTT.

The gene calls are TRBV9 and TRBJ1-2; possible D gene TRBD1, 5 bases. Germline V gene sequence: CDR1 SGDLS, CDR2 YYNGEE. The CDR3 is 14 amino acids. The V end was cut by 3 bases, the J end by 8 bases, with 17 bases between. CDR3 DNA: TGTGCCAGCAGCGCAGGACATCCTTTAGAAGGCTACACCTTC. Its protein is CASSAGHPLEGYTF.

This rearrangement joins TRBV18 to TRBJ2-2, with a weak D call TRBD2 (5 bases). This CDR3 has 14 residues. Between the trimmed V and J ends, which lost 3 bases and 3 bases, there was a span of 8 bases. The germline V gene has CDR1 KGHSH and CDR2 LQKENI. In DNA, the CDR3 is TGTGCCAGCTCACCGATCGGGGACACCGGGGAGCTGTTTTTT. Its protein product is CASSPIGDTGELFF.

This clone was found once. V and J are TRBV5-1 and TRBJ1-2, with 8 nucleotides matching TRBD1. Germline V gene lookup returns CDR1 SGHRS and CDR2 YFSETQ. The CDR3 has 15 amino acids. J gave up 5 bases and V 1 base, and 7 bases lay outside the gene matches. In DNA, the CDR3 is TGCGCCAGCAGCTTGTTGGGGACAGGCGATTATGGCTACACCTTC. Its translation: CASSLLGTGDYGYTF.

The CDR3 loop is CASSTGQASYEQYF. As DNA, the CDR3 is TGTGCCAGCAGTACCGGACAGGCTTCCTACGAGCAGTACTTC. V is TRBV7-2 and J is TRBJ2-7, with 7 bases that match TRBD1. This CDR3 has 14 residues. J lost 1 base, V lost 6 bases, and 6 bases had no gene match. Germline values: CDR1 SGHTA, CDR2 FQGNSA.

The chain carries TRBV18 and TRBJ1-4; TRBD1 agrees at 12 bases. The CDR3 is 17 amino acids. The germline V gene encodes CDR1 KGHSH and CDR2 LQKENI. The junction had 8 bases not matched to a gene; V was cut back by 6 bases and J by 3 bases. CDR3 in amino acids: CASSPGTGGSSNEKLFF. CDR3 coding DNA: TGTGCCAGCTCCCCCGGGACAGGGGGCTCCTCTAATGAAAAACTGTTTTTT. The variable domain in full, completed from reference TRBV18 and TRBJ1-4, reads NAGVMQNPRHLVRRRGQEARLRCSPMKGHSHVYWYRQLPEEGLKFMVYLQKENIIDESGMPKERFSAEFPKEGPSILRIQQVVRGDSAAYFCASSPGTGGSSNEKLFFGSGTQLSVL.

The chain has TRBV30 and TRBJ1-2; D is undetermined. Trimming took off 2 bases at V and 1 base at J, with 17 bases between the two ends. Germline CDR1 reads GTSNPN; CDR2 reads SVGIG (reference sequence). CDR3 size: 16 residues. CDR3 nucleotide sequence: TGTGCCTGGAGTAAACCGACTAGGACCCTTAACTATGGCTACACCTTC. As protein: CAWSKPTRTLNYGYTF.

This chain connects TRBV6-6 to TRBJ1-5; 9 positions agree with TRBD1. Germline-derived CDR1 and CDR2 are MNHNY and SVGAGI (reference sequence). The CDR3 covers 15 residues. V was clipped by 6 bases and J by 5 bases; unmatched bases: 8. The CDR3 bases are TGTGCCAGCAGCCTCCCGGACAGGGGCTATCAGCCCCAGCATTTT. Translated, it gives CASSLPDRGYQPQHF.

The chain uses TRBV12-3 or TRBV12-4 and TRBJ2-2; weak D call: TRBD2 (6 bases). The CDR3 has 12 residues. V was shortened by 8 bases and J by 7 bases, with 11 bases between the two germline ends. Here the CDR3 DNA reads TGTGCCAGCCGATGGGGGGACGGGGAGCTGTTTTTT. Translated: CASRWGDGELFF.

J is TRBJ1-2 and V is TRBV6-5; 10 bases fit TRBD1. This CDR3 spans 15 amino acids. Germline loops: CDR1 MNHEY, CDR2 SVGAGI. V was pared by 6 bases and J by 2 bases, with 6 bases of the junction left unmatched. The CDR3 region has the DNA TGTGCCAGCAGCCGCGGACAGGGGGAGAACTATGGCTACACCTTC. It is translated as CASSRGQGENYGYTF.

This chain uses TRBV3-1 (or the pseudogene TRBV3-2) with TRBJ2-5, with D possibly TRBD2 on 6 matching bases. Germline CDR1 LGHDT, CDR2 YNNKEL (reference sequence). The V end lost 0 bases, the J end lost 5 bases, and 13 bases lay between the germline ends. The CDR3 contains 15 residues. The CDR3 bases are TGTGCCAGCAGCCAAGATAGTCTAGCGTCTGAGACCCAGTACTTC. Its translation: CASSQDSLASETQYF.

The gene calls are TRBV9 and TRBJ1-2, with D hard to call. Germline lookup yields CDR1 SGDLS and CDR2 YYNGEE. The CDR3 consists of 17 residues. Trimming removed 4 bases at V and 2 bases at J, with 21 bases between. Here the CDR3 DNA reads TGTGCCAGCAGCCCTCCCCTAAAGATAGGAGACAACTATGGCTACACCTTC. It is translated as CASSPPLKIGDNYGYTF.